This T cell receptor beta chain emerged from a study of cytomegalovirus exposure and HLA in healthy donors. Germline V gene lookup returns CDR1 ENHRY and CDR2 SYGVKD. The ends were cut back, 2 bases at V and 9 bases at J, with 11 bases in the middle. The CDR3 covers 13 residues. PCR involved 60 Vbeta and 13 Jbeta primers. Sequenced by immunoSEQ multiplex PCR; TCRdb stores in-frame clones only, minus some. The data contain tens of thousands of clones, about 80% of them singletons. The chain links TRBV10-3 to TRBJ2-1, with unresolved D. Sequenced: PBMCs. This clonotype was obtained from a woman in her forties or fifties in good health and CMV-seropositive. The CDR3 sequence: CAISETLLVEQFF. CDR3 nucleotides: TGTGCCATCAGTGAGACACTACTGGTTGAGCAGTTCTTC.